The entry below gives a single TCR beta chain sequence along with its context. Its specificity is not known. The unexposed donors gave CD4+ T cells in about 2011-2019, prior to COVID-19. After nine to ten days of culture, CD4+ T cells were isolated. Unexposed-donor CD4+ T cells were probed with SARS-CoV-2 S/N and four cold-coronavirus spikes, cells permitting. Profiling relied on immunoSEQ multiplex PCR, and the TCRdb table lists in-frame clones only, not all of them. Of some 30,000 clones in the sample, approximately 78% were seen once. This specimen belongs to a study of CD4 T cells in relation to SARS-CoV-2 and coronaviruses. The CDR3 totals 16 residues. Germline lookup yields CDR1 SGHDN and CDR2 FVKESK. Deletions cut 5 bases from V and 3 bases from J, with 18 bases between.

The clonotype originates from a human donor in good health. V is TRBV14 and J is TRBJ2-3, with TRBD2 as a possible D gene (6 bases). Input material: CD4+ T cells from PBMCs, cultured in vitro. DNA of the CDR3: TGTGCCAGCAGCGAGCGGTCGGGAGTAGGAACAGATACGCAGTATTTT. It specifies CASSERSGVGTDTQYF.